These 23 T cell receptor beta chains came from one sample sequenced in a study of Graves' ophthalmopathy and Graves' hyperthyroidism. RNA transcripts were the source from which TCR beta CDR3 regions were amplified. HTBI primers were employed in first-round RT-PCR, then a second-round multiplex PCR followed. TCRdb re-analysed the multiplex PCR reads in MiXCR, keeping a single row per CDR3 protein. Seen here are around 470,000 distinct CDR3 sequences, approximately 14% observed once, and the top ten hold 9.8%. The sample consisted of blood. The receptors were sampled from a woman aged 30 to 39 with Graves' ophthalmopathy.

The CDR3 loop is CASSSDWAEAFF. The CDR3 bases are TGTGCCAGCAGCTCCGATTGGGCTGAAGCTTTCTTT. This chain uses TRBV6-2 or TRBV6-3 with TRBJ1-1; the D is unclear. The V end was cut by 6 bases, the J end by 6 bases, with 11 bases between. Germline V CDR1 and CDR2: MNHEY, SVGEGT. The CDR3 spans 12 residues.

This clonotype was counted ten times or more. The chain combines TRBV7-2 with TRBJ2-7; 8 bases line up with TRBD2. The CDR3 totals 15 residues. Trimming at V came to 6 bases and at J to 2 bases, leaving 9 bases not matched to a gene. The germline CDR1 and CDR2 sequences are SGHTA and FQGNSA. CDR3 region: CASSLAGSTPYEQYF. As DNA, the CDR3 is TGTGCCAGCAGTCTAGCGGGCTCGACTCCCTACGAGCAGTACTTC.

This clonotype came up many times. This rearrangement joins TRBV14 to TRBJ1-2; 8 nucleotides align to TRBD1. V trimming: 2 bases; J trimming: 7 bases; junction bases outside the gene matches: 6. Germline V CDR1 and CDR2: SGHDN, FVKESK. The CDR3 sequence is 14 residues long. Written as DNA, the CDR3 is TGTGCCAGCAGCCAAATGACAGGGGTCAGTGGCTACACCTTC. As protein: CASSQMTGVSGYTF.

This clonotype was found many times. This chain joins TRBV11-2 and TRBJ1-2; D call uncertain. Between the trimmed V and J ends, which lost 0 bases and 3 bases, there was a span of 11 bases. The CDR3 has 15 residues. Germline CDR1 is SGHAT and CDR2 is FQNNGV. In nucleotides, the CDR3 is TGTGCCAGCAGCTTAGATCGGCACGGATACTATGGCTACACCTTC. It specifies CASSLDRHGYYGYTF.

The rearrangement uses TRBV13 and TRBJ1-1, with D maybe TRBD1 (5 bases). The length of the CDR3 is 15 residues. Between the trimmed V and J ends, which lost 0 bases and 3 bases, there was a span of 11 bases. CDR1 is PRHDT and CDR2 is FYEKMQ in the germline V gene (reference sequence). CDR3 DNA: TGTGCCAGCAGCTTAGGGGCAGGGTTTCACACTGAAGCTTTCTTT. It translates to CASSLGAGFHTEAFF.

This clonotype was observed a handful of times. A junction boundary mismatches the germline segment, possibly from a read error. The rearrangement uses TRBV12-5 and TRBJ2-2; 8 positions agree with TRBD1. CDR1 and CDR2 from the germline V gene are LGHNT and FRNRAP. This CDR3 comprises 17 residues. The DNA for the CDR3 is TGTGCTAGTGGTTTTGGACAGGGCGGGATGAACACCGGGGAGCTGTGTTTT. It codes for CASGFGQGGMNTGELCF.

At least ten counts were recorded for this clonotype. This chain connects TRBV30 to TRBJ1-1; D perhaps matches TRBD1 (5 bases). V lost 2 bases, J lost 7 bases, and 20 bases lay in between. The CDR3 runs to 15 residues. Germline V gene sequence: CDR1 GTSNPN, CDR2 SVGIG (reference sequence). CDR3 DNA: TGTGCCTGGAGTTCGCGGAGGGACGGGTACAGTGAAGCTTTCTTT. Translating gives CAWSSRRDGYSEAFF.

This clonotype was counted ten times or more. The rearrangement joins TRBV20-1 to TRBJ1-2; the match to TRBD1 covers 9 bases. The CDR3 length is 14 residues. From germline, CDR1 is DFQATT and CDR2 SNEGSKA (reference sequence). V shed 6 bases and J 7 bases; nucleotides not matched to a gene: 12. The CDR3 nucleotides are TGCAGTGCCATACCGGGACAGGGAGTACGTGGCTACACCTTC. It is translated as CSAIPGQGVRGYTF.

This clonotype has ten or more counts. The chain employs TRBV20-1 and TRBJ2-4; 12 nucleotides align to TRBD2. Looked up from germline, CDR1 is DFQATT and CDR2 is SNEGSKA (reference sequence). V lost 1 base and J lost 8; bases outside the gene matches: 21. CDR3 size: 20 residues. The CDR3 here is CSARVEWTSGEDVAKHIQYF. In DNA form, the CDR3 reads TGCAGTGCTAGAGTAGAGTGGACTAGCGGGGAAGACGTAGCCAAGCACATTCAGTACTTC.

This clonotype was picked up many times. A junction end diverges from the germline sequence, so it may reflect a read error. The chain carries TRBV18 and TRBJ2-5; the match to TRBD1 covers 7 bases. Germline V CDR1 and CDR2: KGHSH, LQKENI. The CDR3 is 14 amino acids. The CDR3 region is CAGSTGRGGETQYF. The CDR3 DNA follows: TGTGCCGGATCGACAGGGAGAGGCGGAGAGACTCAGTACTTC.

This clonotype was recorded many times. This sequence joins TRBV7-8 and TRBJ2-7; 9 nucleotides line up with TRBD1. This CDR3 is built from 17 residues. The germline gives CDR1 SGHVS, CDR2 FQNEAQ. V dropped 6 bases and J dropped 6; count of bases not matched to a gene: 18. The CDR3 sequence: CASRETEGGQGDFEQYF. The CDR3 DNA follows: TGTGCCAGCAGGGAAACGGAGGGGGGACAGGGAGATTTCGAGCAGTACTTC.

This clonotype was seen ten or more times. The V call is TRBV28, the J call TRBJ1-3; a weak D match, TRBD1 (5 bases). There are 15 residues in the CDR3. Looked up from germline, CDR1 is MDHEN and CDR2 is SYDVKM. V shed 2 bases and J shed 1 base, with 9 bases lying between them. CDR3 sequence: CASSLPRGSGNTIYF. The CDR3 DNA reads as TGTGCCAGCAGTTTACCCCGGGGGTCTGGAAACACCATATATTTT.

This clonotype has a handful of counts. The CDR3 does not end in the conserved phenylalanine or tryptophan, so this is likely a read error. The DNA is omitted, as the CDR3 cannot be located on it reliably, and the CDR3 follows TCRdb's listing. V and J are TRBV12-3 or TRBV12-4 and TRBJ1-2; TRBD1, the table's D call, lacks a check against the DNA. Including both end residues, the CDR3 is 14 amino acids long. The CDR3 sequence: CASSYAPLLESCTS.

There are a few counts of this clonotype. The V call is TRBV12-5, the J call TRBJ1-1; 9 bases fit TRBD1. V trimming: 7 bases; J trimming: 0 bases; junction bases outside the gene matches: 12. Germline V CDR1 and CDR2: LGHNT, FRNRAP. The length of the CDR3 is 17 residues. CDR3 in DNA: TGTGCTAGTGCCGCCGGCGTTTGGGACAGGGTGAACACTGAAGCTTTCTTT. The encoded protein is CASAAGVWDRVNTEAFF.

The CDR3 sequence is CATRLPGLSPYEQYF. CDR3 bases: TGTGCCACAAGGCTGCCGGGACTATCTCCCTACGAGCAGTACTTC. This chain uses TRBV15 with TRBJ2-7, with 7 bases identical to TRBD2. Trimming took 9 bases from V and 2 from J; bases not matched to a gene: 13. Germline loops: CDR1 LNHNV, CDR2 YYDKDF (reference sequence). The CDR3 runs 15 residues.

This clonotype was detected many times. The chain recombines TRBV12-3 or TRBV12-4 with TRBJ2-7, with D possibly called TRBD1 or TRBD2 (6 bases each). Trimming removed 5 bases from V and 4 bases from J, with 18 bases in between. This CDR3 has 15 amino acids. CDR3 amino acids: CASSPRGAGAYEQYF. The CDR3, as DNA: TGTGCCAGCAGTCCAAGGGGGGCCGGGGCGTACGAGCAGTACTTC.

There are many counts of this clonotype. The rearrangement links TRBV7-9 to TRBJ1-2; D not certain. The CDR3 runs to 15 residues. Per the germline V gene, CDR1 is SEHNR and CDR2 is FQNEAQ (reference sequence). Trimming took 2 bases from V and 7 from J, leaving 17 bases between them. This CDR3 reads CASSLTSSVIGGYTF. The CDR3 DNA reads as TGTGCCAGCAGCTTAACATCAAGTGTGATTGGTGGCTACACCTTC.

In this sample, this clonotype turned up many times. In nucleotides, the CDR3 is TGTGCCAGCAGACCGGGACGGATTAATTCACCCCTCCACTTT. This gives the protein CASRPGRINSPLHF. This rearrangement joins TRBV6-1 to TRBJ1-6, with D perhaps matching TRBD1 (5 bases). V was clipped by 6 bases and J by 6 bases, with 12 bases between them. CDR3 length: 14 amino acids. The V gene's germline CDR1 is MNHNS and CDR2 SASEGT.

This clonotype came up a few times. J is TRBJ2-7 and V is TRBV6-1, with D tentatively TRBD1 (6 bases). The V end was cut by 7 bases, the J end by 3 bases, with 13 bases between. Looked up from germline, CDR1 is MNHNS and CDR2 is SASEGT. This CDR3 has 13 residues. CDR3 in DNA: TGTGCCAGCATCCAGGGGTTCGTCTACGAGCAGTACTTC. Residues: CASIQGFVYEQYF.

This clonotype came up many times. The V and J genes are TRBV28 and TRBJ2-7; D gene ambiguous. CDR1 is MDHEN, CDR2 SYDVKM, per germline. V was trimmed by 2 bases and J by 6 bases, leaving 5 bases between them. The CDR3 is 11 amino acids. CDR3 region: CASSLVREQYF. The CDR3 nucleotides are TGTGCCAGCAGTTTAGTCCGCGAGCAGTACTTC.

In this sample, this clonotype turned up a few times. The V gene is TRBV11-2, the J gene TRBJ2-2, with D possibly being TRBD1 or TRBD2 (6 bases each). The germline V and J ends were trimmed by 4 bases and 7 bases, with 13 bases remaining between them. CDR3 length: 14 amino acids. The germline CDR1 and CDR2 sequences are SGHAT and FQNNGV. CDR3 in DNA: TGTGCCAGCAGCTCCAACGGGGGCGTCGGGGAGCTGTTTTTT. The encoded protein is CASSSNGGVGELFF.

This clonotype was picked up many times. The chain uses TRBV25-1 and TRBJ2-5, with TRBD1 identical over 11 bases. V trimming: 10 bases; J trimming: 3 bases; junction bases outside the gene matches: 13. Germline CDR1 and CDR2: MGHDK and SYGVNS. CDR3 length equals 16 residues. The CDR3 sequence: CATKDRGHLCEETQYF. CDR3 in DNA: TGTGCCACCAAGGACAGGGGGCATTTATGCGAAGAGACCCAGTACTTC. The full variable domain, with the rest looked up from reference TRBV25-1 and TRBJ2-5, is EADIYQTPRYLVIGTGKKITLECSQTMGHDKMYWYQQDPGMELHLIHYSYGVNSTEKGDLSSESTVSRIRTEHFPLTLESARPSHTSQYLCATKDRGHLCEETQYFGPGTRLLVL.

This clonotype has a count of ten or more. The junction shows a germline mismatch at one end, possibly a read error. CDR3 sequence: CASKAGHF. CDR3 coding DNA: TGTGCCAGCAAAGCGGGTCACTTC. V and J are TRBV6-1 and TRBJ1-2, with D unresolved. The CDR3 has 8 amino acids. Germline V gene lookup returns CDR1 MNHNS and CDR2 SASEGT.